The 8 T cell receptor beta chains presented below share a single source sample, sequenced in a study of control samples from healthy donors and cancer patients. Clones were read by immunoSEQ multiplex PCR, and TCRdb kept only the in-frame ones, dropping some. The sample carries 140,000 or so clones, approximately 91% recorded once. The sequenced sample was blood. Receptors originate from a man aged 30 to 39 in good health.

The gene calls are TRBV28 and TRBJ2-3; possible D gene TRBD2, 5 bases. CDR3 length: 15 residues. Germline values: CDR1 MDHEN, CDR2 SYDVKM. Deletions cut 2 bases from V and 2 bases from J, with 11 bases between. The CDR3 loop is CASSLISGNTDTQYF. Written as DNA, the CDR3 is TGTGCCAGCAGTTTAATCTCGGGAAACACAGATACGCAGTATTTT.

The V call is TRBV5-1, the J call TRBJ2-7, with D perhaps TRBD1 or TRBD2 (5 bases each). V shed 4 bases and J shed 9 bases, with 20 bases lying between them. The CDR3 is 14 amino acids. Germline assignment: CDR1 SGHRS and CDR2 YFSETQ. Written as DNA, the CDR3 is TGCGCCAGCAGCGCATTAGCCGGGGCCCTCGGGCAGTACTTC. It yields the protein CASSALAGALGQYF.

The chain combines TRBV14 with TRBJ1-6; D uncertain. Germline CDR1 reads SGHDN; CDR2 reads FVKESK. The CDR3 has 15 amino acids. Trimming stripped 1 base from V and 7 bases from J, with 11 bases between. The CDR3 DNA reads TGTGCCAGCAGCCAAGTTTTAGGGTACAATTCACCCCTCCACTTT. Translating gives CASSQVLGYNSPLHF.

The chain uses TRBV6-5 and TRBJ2-5; D may be TRBD2 (5 bases). The CDR3 is made up of 12 amino acids. Deletions cut 5 bases from V and 10 bases from J, with 14 bases between. Per the germline V gene, CDR1 is MNHEY and CDR2 is SVGAGI. The CDR3 DNA sequence: TGTGCCAGCAGTACCGGAGGCATCGGCCAGTACTTC. Its protein is CASSTGGIGQYF.

This clone has more than one count but fewer than ten. The chain joins TRBV5-8 to TRBJ1-5, with D possibly TRBD1 on 6 matching bases. Trimming stripped 4 bases from V and 0 bases from J, with 11 bases between. The CDR3 loop spans 15 amino acids. Germline V gene sequence: CDR1 SGHTS, CDR2 YDEGEE. The CDR3 reads CASSTGQSSNQPQHF. Here the CDR3 DNA reads TGTGCCAGCAGCACCGGACAGTCTAGCAATCAGCCCCAGCATTTT. The full variable domain, with the rest looked up from reference TRBV5-8 and TRBJ1-5, is EAGVTQSPTHLIKTRGQQATLRCSPISGHTSVYWYQQALGLGLQFLLWYDEGEERNRGNFPPRFSGRQFPNYSSELNVNALELEDSALYLCASSTGQSSNQPQHFGDGTRLSIL.

This sequence joins TRBV29-1 and TRBJ1-5; D is undetermined. The CDR3 has 16 residues. CDR1 and CDR2 (germline): SQVTM, ANQGSEA. V gave up 4 bases and J gave up 0 bases, with 16 bases separating them. The CDR3 DNA reads as TGCAGCGTTGGGGGAACCCGATCCGATAGCAATCAGCCCCAGCATTTT. It yields the protein CSVGGTRSDSNQPQHF.

The rearrangement uses TRBV3-1 (or the pseudogene TRBV3-2) and TRBJ1-6; tentatively, D is TRBD1 (5 bases). In germline, CDR1 is LGHDT, CDR2 YNNKEL (reference sequence). V lost 3 bases, J lost 9 bases, and 12 bases lay in between. The CDR3 spans 14 residues. The CDR3 DNA reads TGTGCCAGCAGCCAGGGGACGGAAGGTTCACCCCTCCACTTT. This gives the protein CASSQGTEGSPLHF.

The V and J genes are TRBV15 and TRBJ2-6; 10 bases line up with TRBD2. The V gene end was trimmed by 9 bases and the J gene end by 4 bases; junction bases not matched to a gene: 18. Germline loops: CDR1 LNHNV, CDR2 YYDKDF (reference sequence). The CDR3 is 19 residues long. CDR3 nucleotides: TGTGCCACGCCACGACAGAGCGGGGGGGCTACGCGAGGGGCCAACGTCCTGACTTTC. Residues: CATPRQSGGATRGANVLTF.